Shown below are 20 T cell receptor beta chains from a single sample sequenced in a study of OX40 agonist ivuxolimab in advanced cancers. The table came from immunoSEQ multiplex PCR; TCRdb's copy has only in-frame clones and leaves some out. The table records approximately 94,000 clones, roughly 80% of them present only once. Material: CD4+ or CD8+ T cells sorted from blood, obtained in a trial of the OX40 agonist ivuxolimab. These receptors were obtained from an adult with an advanced solid tumor such as melanoma, head and neck, liver or kidney cancer.

V usage is TRBV5-4 and J usage is TRBJ2-3; 9 bases match TRBD2. V shed 4 bases and J 4 bases; nucleotides not matched to a gene: 7. The germline V gene encodes CDR1 SGHNT and CDR2 YYREEE (reference sequence). The CDR3 has 15 residues. Here the CDR3 DNA reads TGTGCCAGCAGCCCCCAGCGGGGGGCCTCAGATACGCAGTATTTT. Translation gives CASSPQRGASDTQYF.

This sequence joins TRBV7-9 and TRBJ1-3; 7 bases line up with TRBD1. The CDR3 sequence is 14 residues long. With 4 bases clipped from V and 2 bases from J, the junction kept 2 bases outside the gene matches. Germline V lookup: CDR1 SEHNR, CDR2 FQNEAQ (reference sequence). CDR3 amino acids: CASSWGTAGNTIYF. The CDR3 DNA reads as TGTGCCAGCAGCTGGGGGACAGCTGGAAACACCATATATTTT.

V gene TRBV18 combines with J gene TRBJ2-3; no reliable D call. This CDR3 has 13 residues. The V gene lost 6 bases and the J gene lost 0 bases, with 7 bases spanning the gap. Germline assignment: CDR1 KGHSH and CDR2 LQKENI. CDR3 nucleotides: TGTGCCAGCTCCCTCTACAGCACAGATACGCAGTATTTT. This sequence encodes CASSLYSTDTQYF.

This clone was seen a few times. CDR3 nucleotide sequence: TGTGCCTGGAGTACTATGGGATTCAATAACTATGGCTACACCTTC. This encodes CAWSTMGFNNYGYTF. V gene TRBV30 combines with J gene TRBJ1-2; D is undetermined. The V end lost 2 bases, the J end lost 1 base, and 14 bases lay between the germline ends. The CDR3 sequence is 15 residues long. The germline V gene has CDR1 GTSNPN and CDR2 SVGIG (reference sequence).

This chain links TRBV28 with TRBJ1-6; no firm D call. CDR1 is MDHEN, CDR2 SYDVKM, per germline. The V gene lost 9 bases and the J gene lost 2 bases, with 8 bases spanning the gap. This CDR3 contains 13 residues. CDR3: CASRPAYNSPLHF. CDR3 nucleotides: TGTGCCAGTAGACCGGCCTATAATTCACCCCTCCACTTT.

The chain uses TRBV5-4 and TRBJ2-4, with TRBD1 identical over 9 bases. Germline CDR1 and CDR2: SGHNT and YYREEE (reference sequence). V lost 4 bases and J lost 3; bases outside the gene matches: 2. This CDR3 has 14 residues. The CDR3 reads CASSMTGGKNIQYF. CDR3 nucleotide sequence: TGTGCCAGCAGCATGACAGGGGGCAAAAACATTCAGTACTTC.

The V call is TRBV5-1, the J call TRBJ2-6, with TRBD2 matching over 7 bases. Germline values: CDR1 SGHRS, CDR2 YFSETQ. This CDR3 region has 17 residues. Losses at the gene ends were 0 bases for V and 2 bases for J; bases not matched to a gene: 5. The chain's CDR3 is CASSLAGGNAGANVLTF. CDR3 sequence (DNA): TGCGCCAGCAGCTTGGCCGGGGGGAACGCTGGGGCCAACGTCCTGACTTTC.

A single count supports this clone. The V and J genes are TRBV15 and TRBJ2-2; possibly TRBD1 or TRBD2 for D (5 bases each). Germline lookup yields CDR1 LNHNV and CDR2 YYDKDF (reference sequence). Trimming took off 1 base at V and 4 bases at J, with 10 bases between the two ends. The CDR3 is made up of 15 amino acids. The DNA for the CDR3 is TGTGCCACCAGCAGAGGAGGGGCGCTCACCGGGGAGCTGTTTTTT. Protein product: CATSRGGALTGELFF.

The CDR3 DNA is TGCACCAGCTTAACAGGGTTAAGTCCCTCCGAGCAGTACTTC. Translating it yields CTSLTGLSPSEQYF. This chain joins TRBV1 and TRBJ2-7; the tabulated D call, TRBD1, remains unverified against the DNA. TRBV1 is shown as a pseudogene. CDR3 length: 14 residues.

J is TRBJ1-2 and V is TRBV30, with D uncertain. The ends were cut back, 0 bases at V and 1 base at J, with 6 bases in the middle. This CDR3 is 13 amino acids long. Per the germline V gene, CDR1 is GTSNPN and CDR2 is SVGIG (reference sequence). This chain's CDR3 is CAWSVQINYGYTF. In DNA form, the CDR3 reads TGTGCCTGGAGTGTACAGATTAACTATGGCTACACCTTC.

The rearrangement links TRBV28 to TRBJ1-3; D ambiguous. CDR1 and CDR2 (germline): MDHEN, SYDVKM. Trimming cost V 7 bases and J 0 bases, with 13 bases left between them. This CDR3 comprises 15 residues. The CDR3 sequence is CASTDTLISGNTIYF. In nucleotides, the CDR3 is TGTGCCAGCACAGATACCCTAATCTCTGGAAACACCATATATTTT.

J is TRBJ1-2 and V is TRBV27; 9 bases map to TRBD1. The V gene end was trimmed by 4 bases and the J gene end by 7 bases; junction bases not matched to a gene: 16. The CDR3 has 17 amino acids. Germline assignment: CDR1 MNHEY and CDR2 SMNVEV (reference sequence). The CDR3 nucleotides read TGTGCCAGCAGTTCTCCGGGACAGGGAGTGGGCGTGGGTGGCTACACCTTC. As protein: CASSSPGQGVGVGGYTF.

The V and J genes are TRBV7-2 and TRBJ2-7; a weak D match, TRBD2 (5 bases). CDR1 and CDR2 from the germline V gene are SGHTA and FQGNSA. V gave up 5 bases and J gave up 0 bases, with 14 bases separating them. The CDR3 spans 15 residues. CDR3 DNA sequence: TGTGCCAGCAGCCGGCGAGAGGGCCCCTCCTACGAGCAGTACTTC. Encoded protein: CASSRREGPSYEQYF.

The chain links TRBV7-8 to TRBJ1-6; D unclear. V was clipped by 0 bases and J by 8 bases, with 11 bases between them. CDR3 length: 15 amino acids. Germline CDR1 SGHVS, CDR2 FQNEAQ. The CDR3 nucleotides are TGTGCCAGCAGCTTAGCACCCGGGATGCATTCACCCCTCCACTTT. Translation gives CASSLAPGMHSPLHF.

The chain combines TRBV19 with TRBJ1-5; D perhaps matches TRBD1 (6 bases). The CDR3 covers 16 residues. Deletions cut 5 bases from V and 7 bases from J, with 21 bases between. CDR1 is LNHDA and CDR2 is SQIVND in the germline V gene (reference sequence). The CDR3 DNA reads TGTGCCAGTAGTCCTGTACAGGGAGTGAGAGAACAGCCCCAGCATTTT. Its protein is CASSPVQGVREQPQHF. Supplemented by reference TRBV19 and TRBJ1-5, the full variable domain reads DGGITQSPKYLFRKEGQNVTLSCEQNLNHDAMYWYRQDPGQGLRLIYYSQIVNDFQKGDIAEGYSVSREKKESFPLTVTSAQKNPTAFYLCASSPVQGVREQPQHFGDGTRLSIL.

This chain connects TRBV5-1 to TRBJ2-4; TRBD1 might be the D (6 bases). Between the trimmed V and J ends, which lost 0 bases and 8 bases, there was a span of 6 bases. The CDR3 length is 12 residues. Germline loops: CDR1 SGHRS, CDR2 YFSETQ. CDR3 amino acids: CASSLGQDIQYF. CDR3 sequence (DNA): TGCGCCAGCAGCTTGGGACAGGACATTCAGTACTTC.

The chain couples TRBV28 to TRBJ1-2; TRBD1 is a possible D gene (6 bases). The CDR3 has 15 amino acids. Germline loops: CDR1 MDHEN, CDR2 SYDVKM. V dropped 7 bases and J dropped 5 bases, with 20 bases sitting between them. CDR3 nucleotides: TGTGCCAGCAATCCGGGGGCCCTGACTTTATATGGCTACACCTTC. It translates to CASNPGALTLYGYTF.

The chain links TRBV5-4 to TRBJ1-6; D is uncertain. The CDR3 has 15 residues. Between the trimmed V and J ends, which lost 0 bases and 5 bases, there was a span of 9 bases. Germline V lookup: CDR1 SGHNT, CDR2 YYREEE (reference sequence). The CDR3 region is CASSLGAHHNSPLHF. CDR3 DNA: TGTGCCAGCAGCTTGGGGGCCCACCATAATTCACCCCTCCACTTT.

The J gene is TRBJ2-1, the V gene TRBV7-3; D call uncertain. Trimming left V 2 bases short and J 0 bases short, with 8 bases between. The germline V gene encodes CDR1 SGHTA and CDR2 FQGTGA. The CDR3 has 15 residues. CDR3 region: CASSLGPSSYNEQFF. The CDR3 DNA follows: TGTGCCAGCAGCTTAGGACCGTCCTCCTACAATGAGCAGTTCTTC. The entire variable domain, with the rest obtained from reference TRBV7-3 and TRBJ2-1, is as follows: GAGVSQTPSNKVTEKGKYVELRCDPISGHTALYWYRQSLGQGPEFLIYFQGTGAADDSGLPNDRFFAVRPEGSVSTLKIQRTERGDSAVYLCASSLGPSSYNEQFFGPGTRLTVL.

The chain is built from TRBV7-2 and TRBJ2-3; D is possibly TRBD1 (5 bases). The CDR3 contains 16 residues. The V end lost 5 bases, the J end lost 1 base, and 16 bases lay between the germline ends. The germline V gene encodes CDR1 SGHTA and CDR2 FQGNSA. The CDR3 spells CASSTKQVVGTDTQYF. In nucleotides, the CDR3 is TGTGCCAGCAGCACCAAACAGGTTGTTGGCACAGATACGCAGTATTTT.